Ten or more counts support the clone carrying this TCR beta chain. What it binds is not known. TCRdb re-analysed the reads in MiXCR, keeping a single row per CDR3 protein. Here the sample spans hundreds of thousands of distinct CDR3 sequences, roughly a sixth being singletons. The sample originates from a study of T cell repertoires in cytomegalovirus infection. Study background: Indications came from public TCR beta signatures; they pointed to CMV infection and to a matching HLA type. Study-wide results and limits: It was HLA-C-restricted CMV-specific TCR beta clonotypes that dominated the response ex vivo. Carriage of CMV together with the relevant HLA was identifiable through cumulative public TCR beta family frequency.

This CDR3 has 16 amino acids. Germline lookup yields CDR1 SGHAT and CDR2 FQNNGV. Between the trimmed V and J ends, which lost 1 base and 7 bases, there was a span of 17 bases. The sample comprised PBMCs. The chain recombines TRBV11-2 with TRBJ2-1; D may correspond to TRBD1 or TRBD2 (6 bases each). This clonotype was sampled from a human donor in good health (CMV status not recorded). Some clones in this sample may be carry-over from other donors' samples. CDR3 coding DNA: TGTGCCAGCAGCTTAGCGTCCGGGGGCCCCTGGAATGAGCAGTTCTTC. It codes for CASSLASGGPWNEQFF. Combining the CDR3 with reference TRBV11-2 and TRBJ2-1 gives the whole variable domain EAGVAQSPRYKIIEKRQSVAFWCNPISGHATLYWYQQILGQGPKLLIQFQNNGVVDDSQLPKDRFSAERLKGVDSTLKIQPAKLEDSAVYLCASSLASGGPWNEQFFGPGTRLTVL.